This T cell receptor (beta chain) derives from a study of blood T cell repertoires in COVID-19. Study-level information: From T cells, B-cell-depleted T cells, or PBMCs came the material, which was cDNA or gDNA.

Some clones are missing from TCRdb's copy, which holds only in-frame ones; the method was immunoSEQ multiplex PCR. The data hold 60,000 to 70,000 clones, with approximately 83% observed a single time. Deletions cut 3 bases from V and 7 bases from J, with 12 bases between. The CDR3 covers 14 residues. Germline loops: CDR1 LNHDA, CDR2 SQIVND (reference sequence). The sequenced material came from peripheral blood. The chain employs TRBV19 and TRBJ1-4; D remains ambiguous. The sequence was obtained from a woman between 55 and 75 years old with acute or convalescent COVID-19. The CDR3 here is CASSMFGGGEKLFF. The CDR3 nucleotides are TGTGCCAGTAGTATGTTCGGTGGAGGTGAAAAACTGTTTTTT.